This is a list of T cell receptor beta chains from one sample in a study of blood T cell repertoires in COVID-19. The assay was immunoSEQ multiplex PCR, and TCRdb's table has in-frame clones only and misses some. The sample has about 240,000 clones; around 88% are singletons. The sequencing input was PBMCs or T cells enriched from blood (not recorded which). These receptors were obtained from a middle-aged man who had recovered from COVID-19. Both conserved end residues are part of each CDR3. Each record gives: D gene, clone size, V gene, J gene, CDR3 DNA, CDR3 protein. A D gene is named only where the DNA matches it firmly. Rows may omit the clone size; those that give it use once, few, many or a size class.

.,.,TRBV7-9,TRBJ2-7,TGTGCCAGCAGCCAAAGGAGGCAGAACTACGAGCAGTACTTC,CASSQRRQNYEQYF
.,once,TRBV7-9,TRBJ2-5,TGTGCCAGCAGCTTAGTCTACGGTGACAGAGAGACCCAGTACTTC,CASSLVYGDRETQYF
TRBD1,.,TRBV20-1,TRBJ1-4,TGCAGTGCTAGTGAGGGGGCACCGGAAAAACTGTTTTTT,CSASEGAPEKLFF
.,once,TRBV11-2,TRBJ2-1,TGTGCCAGCAGCGAGGACTCGAGAGCCTCCTACAATGAGCAGTTCTTC,CASSEDSRASYNEQFF
.,.,TRBV5-4,TRBJ2-3,TGTGCCAGCAGCTTGGATGGCGGGGACACAGATACGCAGTATTTT,CASSLDGGDTDTQYF
.,.,TRBV7-3,TRBJ2-3,TGTGCCAGCAGCTTAACGGTAGGGGCATCGCAGTATTTT,CASSLTVGASQYF
.,.,TRBV3-1/TRBV3-2,TRBJ1-3,TGTGCCAGCAGCCAAGACACAGGGTCTGGGAACACCATATATTTT,CASSQDTGSGNTIYF
.,.,TRBV12-3/TRBV12-4,TRBJ1-5,TGTGCCAGCAGCTTACATAGCAATCAGCCCCAGCATTTT,CASSLHSNQPQHF
.,.,TRBV19,TRBJ1-1,TGTGCCAGCAGACCGGACAGAGAGAACACTGAAGCTTTCTTT,CASRPDRENTEAFF
TRBD2,.,TRBV5-4,TRBJ2-2,TGTGCCAGCAGCGTCGTAGCGGGGAACACCGGGGAGCTGTTTTTT,CASSVVAGNTGELFF
.,.,TRBV6-6,TRBJ2-3,TGTGCCAGCAGTCGTAGCGGCGATAGCACAGATACGCAGTATTTT,CASSRSGDSTDTQYF
TRBD1,.,TRBV6-1,TRBJ1-2,TGTGCCAGCAGTGGGGACAGGGGGCGCGTTAACTATGGCTACACCTTC,CASSGDRGRVNYGYTF
.,.,TRBV7-6,TRBJ2-7,TGTGCCAGCAGCTTAGACATAACAGGGAAGCTAACCTACGAGCAGTACTTC,CASSLDITGKLTYEQYF
.,.,TRBV18,TRBJ1-1,TGTGCCAGCTCACCACTAGCTGGAACTGAAGCTTTCTTT,CASSPLAGTEAFF
.,.,TRBV7-6,TRBJ2-5,TGTGCCAGCAGCTTACGTTTGGCGGGCTCCAACCAAGAGACCCAGTACTTC,CASSLRLAGSNQETQYF
.,.,TRBV10-3,TRBJ2-3,TGTGCCATCAGTGCAGAAGGGGATAGCACAGATACGCAGTATTTT,CAISAEGDSTDTQYF
TRBD2,.,TRBV6-2/TRBV6-3,TRBJ2-3,TGTGCCAGCAGCCTACTAGCGGGAGGAGGAGATACGCAGTATTTT,CASSLLAGGGDTQYF
.,.,TRBV19,TRBJ1-1,TGTGCCAGTAGTATGTCTACAGCCGTGAACACTGAAGCTTTCTTT,CASSMSTAVNTEAFF
.,.,TRBV29-1,TRBJ2-3,TGCAGCGTTGAGTGGATGAGGGGCACAGATACGCAGTATTTT,CSVEWMRGTDTQYF
.,.,TRBV7-8,TRBJ2-7,TGTGCCAGCAGCCACGCTAGAGGGTTAGCGTACGAGCAGTACTTC,CASSHARGLAYEQYF
.,.,TRBV2,TRBJ1-1,TGTGCCAGCAGTGAAAGCTTCAGGGCCACTGAAGCTTTCTTT,CASSESFRATEAFF
TRBD1,.,TRBV30,TRBJ1-2,TGTGCCTGGAGCCCCCAACCGGGGACAGGGTTCGGCTACACCTTC,CAWSPQPGTGFGYTF
TRBD1,few,TRBV30,TRBJ1-2,TGTGCCTGGAGTCAACAGGGGGATGGCTACACCTTC,CAWSQQGDGYTF
TRBD1,.,TRBV7-6,TRBJ1-2,TGTGCCAGCAGCCCCGGACAGGGCGGCAGTGGCTACACCTTC,CASSPGQGGSGYTF
.,.,TRBV6-6,TRBJ2-3,TGTGCCAGCAGTCCCGGACAGGATACGCAGTATTTT,CASSPGQDTQYF
.,.,TRBV5-6,TRBJ2-1,TGTGCCAGCAGCTTGGTCCCGAATGAGCAGTTCTTC,CASSLVPNEQFF
TRBD1,.,TRBV18,TRBJ2-7,TGTGCCAGCTCGCCGGGACAGGGGGATCACGAGCAGTACTTC,CASSPGQGDHEQYF
.,.,TRBV29-1,TRBJ2-3,TGCAGCGTTGTCCCGGATACGCAGTATTTT,CSVVPDTQYF
.,few,TRBV5-1,TRBJ1-2,TGCGCCAGCAGCCCGTCGGACAGCTATGGCTACACCTTC,CASSPSDSYGYTF
.,.,TRBV10-1,TRBJ2-7,TGCGCCAGCAGTGAGGACCAACCGGGAAGCTCCTACGAGCAGTACTTC,CASSEDQPGSSYEQYF
TRBD1,once,TRBV9,TRBJ1-1,TGTGCCAGCAGCGTCAGGGGGGATAACACTGAAGCTTTCTTT,CASSVRGDNTEAFF
.,.,TRBV19,TRBJ2-5,TGTGCCAGTAACGGGGGCAGGGGGGCCCAAGAGACCCAGTACTTC,CASNGGRGAQETQYF
TRBD1,.,TRBV4-1,TRBJ1-4,TGCGCCAGCAGCCCGCACAACACAAAAGACAGGGGATTACGTGAAAAACTGTTTTTT,CASSPHNTKDRGLREKLFF
.,.,TRBV5-6,TRBJ1-2,TGTGCCAGCAGCTTGACAGGGTATGGCTACACCTTC,CASSLTGYGYTF
.,.,TRBV5-8,TRBJ1-5,TGTGCCAGCAATCTTCGGAGCAATCAGCCCCAGCATTTT,CASNLRSNQPQHF
TRBD1,.,TRBV7-9,TRBJ2-3,TGTGCCAGCAGCTCCGCGACAGGGGTAGATACGCAGTATTTT,CASSSATGVDTQYF
.,.,TRBV28,TRBJ2-3,TGTGCCAGCAGGGAAGGGGCTAAGGAGATCAATACGCAGTATTTT,CASREGAKEINTQYF
.,once,TRBV20-1,TRBJ2-5,TGCAAAGGGGGGGTCAGTAGGGCCCAGTACTTC,CKGGVSRAQYF
.,.,TRBV16,TRBJ2-5,TGTGCCAGCAGCCAATCGAAGGGGCGCGGGAAGACCCAGTACTTC,CASSQSKGRGKTQYF
.,.,TRBV5-1,TRBJ1-1,TGCGCCAGCAGCCGAGCACCGACAGAAAACACTGAAGCTTTCTTT,CASSRAPTENTEAFF
.,once,TRBV6-5,TRBJ2-1,TGTGCCGGAGCACTAACAGGGAGATACAATGAGCAGTTCTTC,CAGALTGRYNEQFF
.,.,TRBV11-2,TRBJ1-2,TGTGCCAGCAGCTTAGAAGCAGGGTGGTATGGCTACACCTTC,CASSLEAGWYGYTF
.,.,TRBV20-1,TRBJ2-2,TGCAGTGCTAGTTCAGGGTCGACCGGGGAGCTGTTTTTT,CSASSGSTGELFF
TRBD1,.,TRBV28,TRBJ1-4,TGTGCCAGCAGTCGGGACAGGGATGATGAAAAACTGTTTTTT,CASSRDRDDEKLFF
.,.,TRBV6-4,TRBJ2-5,TGTGCCAGCAGTGAGACTGGGGGGGCGATCCGGGAGACCCAGTACTTC,CASSETGGAIRETQYF
.,.,TRBV28,TRBJ2-5,TGTGCCAGCAGTTTATTTGCTAGCGGAGGGGGAGAGACCCAGTACTTC,CASSLFASGGGETQYF
TRBD2,.,TRBV11-3,TRBJ2-1,TGTGCCAGCAGTCCTAGCGGAACCTACAATGAGCAGTTCTTC,CASSPSGTYNEQFF
.,.,TRBV30,TRBJ1-1,TGTGCCTGGAGTGTCCTAGACGGTAACACTGAAGCTTTCTTT,CAWSVLDGNTEAFF
TRBD1,once,TRBV7-2,TRBJ2-1,TGTGCCAGCAGCATTGGACAGGGGCCCTACAATGAGCAGTTCTTC,CASSIGQGPYNEQFF
TRBD1,.,TRBV11-2,TRBJ1-5,TGTGCCAGCAGCAGGACAGGGAGCAATCAGCCCCAGCATTTT,CASSRTGSNQPQHF
TRBD1,once,TRBV7-6,TRBJ1-1,TGTGCCAGCAGCCTAGGTAGCACAGGGGGCTCCACTGAAGCTTTCTTT,CASSLGSTGGSTEAFF
.,.,TRBV5-8,TRBJ1-2,TGTGCCAGCAGCTCCTTTGGGCAGGGTCGCTATGGCTACACCTTC,CASSSFGQGRYGYTF